This entry lists 22 T cell receptor beta chains sequenced from one sample in a study of control samples from healthy donors and cancer patients. Some clones are missing from TCRdb's copy, which holds only in-frame ones; the method was immunoSEQ multiplex PCR. The sample has about 130,000 clones; about 90% are singletons. What was sequenced was blood. The receptors were gathered from a man younger than 30 in good health.

The DNA of the CDR3 is TGTGCCAGCAGTGAACACGTGAACTATGGCTACACCTTC. Translated: CASSEHVNYGYTF. V gene TRBV2 combines with J gene TRBJ1-2; D is unresolved. V was cut by 2 bases and J by 2 bases, with 6 bases left in between. Germline V gives CDR1 SNHLY, CDR2 FYNNEI. CDR3 length: 13 residues.

The chain carries TRBV15 and TRBJ1-1; unclear D gene. Per germline, CDR1 LNHNV and CDR2 YYDKDF (reference sequence). This CDR3 region has 13 residues. Trimming left V 8 bases short and J 1 base short, with 11 bases between. This CDR3 is CATGIKQNTEAFF. CDR3 in DNA: TGTGCCACCGGGATTAAACAGAACACTGAAGCTTTCTTT. Full variable domain (remainder filled in from reference TRBV15 and TRBJ1-1): DAMVIQNPRYQVTQFGKPVTLSCSQTLNHNVMYWYQQKSSQAPKLLFHYYDKDFNNEADTPDNFQSRRPNTSFCFLDIRSPGLGDTAMYLCATGIKQNTEAFFGQGTRLTVV.

The chain employs TRBV4-1 and TRBJ2-7; D possibly corresponds to TRBD2 (6 bases). The germline V and J ends were trimmed by 1 base and 6 bases, with 13 bases remaining between them. The CDR3 is 14 residues long. Germline-derived CDR1 and CDR2 are MGHRA and YSYEKL. CDR3 loop: CASSQGRRGLEQYF. CDR3 coding DNA: TGCGCCAGCAGCCAAGGTCGGCGGGGCCTCGAGCAGTACTTC.

This chain links TRBV27 with TRBJ2-5; 7 bases are a match to TRBD1. CDR1 and CDR2 from the germline V gene are MNHEY and SMNVEV (reference sequence). The CDR3 has 15 residues. J was trimmed by 4 bases and V by 8 bases; bases with no gene match: 13. CDR3 loop: CASQKGASLAETQYF. The DNA for the CDR3 is TGTGCCAGCCAGAAGGGGGCCTCCTTGGCAGAGACCCAGTACTTC.

The chain has TRBV7-2 and TRBJ2-5; D tentatively reads TRBD1 or TRBD2 (6 bases each). Trimming pared 2 bases from V and 5 bases from J, leaving 15 bases between. This CDR3 comprises 15 residues. The V gene's germline CDR1 is SGHTA and CDR2 FQGNSA. The CDR3 protein is CASSLNRAGKETQYF. The DNA for the CDR3 is TGTGCCAGCAGCTTAAACAGGGCGGGGAAGGAGACCCAGTACTTC.

This chain links TRBV11-2 with TRBJ2-2, with D possibly TRBD1 on 6 matching bases. Trimming took 1 base from V and 4 from J, leaving 7 bases between them. The length of the CDR3 is 14 residues. Germline CDR1 and CDR2: SGHAT and FQNNGV. CDR3 nucleotide sequence: TGTGCCAGCAGCTTAGGGACAGCCACCGGGGAGCTGTTTTTT. Amino acids: CASSLGTATGELFF.

This chain joins TRBV10-3 and TRBJ1-4; D is ambiguous. V was cut by 2 bases and J by 5 bases, with 15 bases left in between. Germline CDR1 is ENHRY and CDR2 is SYGVKD. CDR3 length: 16 residues. The CDR3 DNA sequence: TGTGCCATCAGTGAGATGGTCACCCTGGCAAATGAAAAACTGTTTTTT. It is translated as CAISEMVTLANEKLFF.

The chain has TRBV30 and TRBJ1-6; a weak D match, TRBD1 (5 bases). The CDR3 is 13 amino acids. Germline V gene lookup returns CDR1 GTSNPN and CDR2 SVGIG (reference sequence). Between the trimmed V and J ends, which lost 2 bases and 10 bases, there was a span of 12 bases. The CDR3 sequence is CAWSTGTSSPLHF. In DNA, the CDR3 is TGTGCCTGGAGTACAGGTACCTCCTCACCCCTCCACTTT.

The chain is built from TRBV10-3 and TRBJ2-7, with 10 positions matching TRBD2. Germline CDR1 is ENHRY and CDR2 is SYGVKD. There are 14 residues in the CDR3. V lost 2 bases and J lost 3; bases outside the gene matches: 1. The CDR3 reads CAISEPSGGYEQYF. The CDR3 bases are TGTGCCATCAGTGAGCCTAGCGGGGGCTACGAGCAGTACTTC.

J is TRBJ2-2 and V is TRBV3-1 (or the pseudogene TRBV3-2); D is ambiguous. CDR1 is LGHDT, CDR2 YNNKEL, per germline (reference sequence). V was pared by 4 bases and J by 0 bases, with 9 bases between. The CDR3 covers 15 residues. DNA for the CDR3: TGTGCCAGCAGCCCCGACATCCCGAACACCGGGGAGCTGTTTTTT. Translating it yields CASSPDIPNTGELFF.

The chain has TRBV7-2 and TRBJ1-1, with a tentative D call TRBD1 (6 bases). Germline CDR1 and CDR2: SGHTA and FQGNSA. With 7 bases removed from V and 3 bases from J, the gap between germline ends came to 12 bases. The CDR3 spans 13 residues. The CDR3 sequence: CASTRGGYTEAFF. CDR3 DNA sequence: TGTGCCAGCACCCGGGGGGGCTACACTGAAGCTTTCTTT.

This rearrangement joins TRBV19 to TRBJ2-1; D is possibly TRBD2 (5 bases). Trimming stripped 5 bases from V and 3 bases from J, with 17 bases between. CDR3 length equals 16 residues. The germline V gene has CDR1 LNHDA and CDR2 SQIVND (reference sequence). The CDR3: CASSSLRSDYYNEQFF. The CDR3 nucleotides are TGTGCCAGTAGTTCCCTGCGTAGCGACTACTACAATGAGCAGTTCTTC.

The chain is built from TRBV25-1 and TRBJ1-2; D uncertain. The V and J ends lost 10 bases and 3 bases respectively, with 18 bases between them. Germline CDR1 MGHDK, CDR2 SYGVNS. The CDR3 runs to 14 residues. The CDR3 DNA is TGTGCCACCCGCCCCCGGGAAGAGGACTATGGCTACACCTTC. Translation gives CATRPREEDYGYTF.

The chain has TRBV15 and TRBJ1-3, with 10 bases fitting TRBD1. Germline V lookup: CDR1 LNHNV, CDR2 YYDKDF (reference sequence). The V segment lost 5 bases and the J segment 4 bases; nucleotides outside the gene matches: 11. This CDR3 has 17 residues. The CDR3 DNA reads as TGTGCCACCAGCTCCCAGCGACAGGGGGCTTTAGGAAACACCATATATTTT. This translates into CATSSQRQGALGNTIYF.

The chain joins TRBV12-1 to TRBJ2-7; the D segment call TRBD1 is taken from the table without a DNA check. TRBV12-1 is assigned pseudogene status. This CDR3 contains 12 residues. The CDR3 DNA is TGTGCCAGCAGTTGGACAGGCTACGAGCAGTACTTC. Amino acids: CASSWTGYEQYF.

The chain employs TRBV5-1 and TRBJ2-6; D remains ambiguous. Germline values: CDR1 SGHRS, CDR2 YFSETQ. V was clipped by 2 bases and J by 2 bases, with 11 bases between them. The CDR3 is made up of 16 amino acids. CDR3 DNA sequence: TGCGCCAGCAGCTTTCCCTCGCGCCCTGGGGCCAACGTCCTGACTTTC. Its translation is CASSFPSRPGANVLTF.

This sequence joins TRBV28 and TRBJ2-7, with 9 bases lining up with TRBD2. The J segment lost 4 bases and the V segment lost 1 base, leaving 2 bases of the junction unmatched. CDR3 size: 14 residues. The germline gives CDR1 MDHEN, CDR2 SYDVKM. The CDR3 region has the DNA TGTGCCAGCAGTTTATCTAGCGGGACTTACGAGCAGTACTTC. Its protein is CASSLSSGTYEQYF.

This CDR3 reads CASSYDVAQGLGNTIYF. The CDR3 nucleotides are TGTGCCAGCAGCTACGACGTGGCACAGGGGCTAGGAAACACCATATATTTT. The V and J genes are TRBV11-2 and TRBJ1-3; 7 bases line up with TRBD1. The germline V gene has CDR1 SGHAT and CDR2 FQNNGV. The V and J ends lost 4 bases and 4 bases, in that order; junction bases with no gene match: 13. The CDR3 is 17 residues long. The complete variable domain, with remaining parts taken from reference TRBV11-2 and TRBJ1-3, reads EAGVAQSPRYKIIEKRQSVAFWCNPISGHATLYWYQQILGQGPKLLIQFQNNGVVDDSQLPKDRFSAERLKGVDSTLKIQPAKLEDSAVYLCASSYDVAQGLGNTIYFGEGSWLTVV.

This chain joins TRBV3-1 (or the pseudogene TRBV3-2) and TRBJ1-6; D is unresolved. Trimming removed 5 bases at V and 5 bases at J, with 22 bases between. The CDR3 spans 18 residues. Germline V CDR1 and CDR2: LGHDT, YNNKEL (reference sequence). CDR3: CASSNKSPISYHNSPLHF. In DNA, the CDR3 is TGTGCCAGCAGCAATAAAAGTCCCATTTCATATCATAATTCACCCCTCCACTTT.

The V call is TRBV19, the J call TRBJ2-1; 13 nucleotides line up with TRBD2. V gave up 9 bases and J gave up 6 bases; unmatched junction bases: 5. The germline V gene encodes CDR1 LNHDA and CDR2 SQIVND (reference sequence). This CDR3 is 14 amino acids long. CDR3 DNA sequence: TGTGCCAGCATGACTAGCGGGAGGCCCAATGAGCAGTTCTTC. Translating it yields CASMTSGRPNEQFF.

The chain employs TRBV5-8 and TRBJ2-7; 9 bases match TRBD1. J gave up 7 bases and V 4 bases, and 12 bases lay outside the gene matches. Germline V lookup: CDR1 SGHTS, CDR2 YDEGEE. The CDR3 spans 15 residues. The CDR3, as DNA: TGTGCCAGCAGCCCTGGGACAGGGACCTCGTTGGAGCAGTACTTC. Its protein product is CASSPGTGTSLEQYF.

This rearrangement joins TRBV5-8 to TRBJ1-2; the D is unclear. The length of the CDR3 is 15 residues. Germline CDR1 SGHTS, CDR2 YDEGEE. Trimming cost V 0 bases and J 8 bases, with 17 bases left between them. This chain's CDR3 is CASSLDPAETGGYTF. The CDR3, as DNA: TGTGCCAGCAGCTTGGACCCGGCGGAAACCGGGGGCTACACCTTC.